These T cell receptor beta chains were read from a single sample in a study of blood T cell repertoires in COVID-19. Assay used: immunoSEQ multiplex PCR; TCRdb lists only in-frame clones, some missing. Among around 58,000 clones listed, roughly nine tenths were seen once. Sequencing was performed on peripheral blood. These receptor sequences come from a woman aged 55-70 years with active or convalescent COVID-19. Both conserved end residues are part of each CDR3. D genes are given only for firm matches. The size entry is marked missing in some rows and otherwise reads once, few, many or a size class.

j_gene	v_gene	d_gene	abundance	CDR3aa	CDR3nt
TRBJ2-3	TRBV12-3/TRBV12-4	TRBD2	NA	CASSPRRLAPLAF	TGTGCCAGCAGTCCTCGGAGACTAGCGCCCCTTGCTTTT
TRBJ1-1	TRBV6-5	NA	NA	CASTPRSVTEAFF	TGTGCCAGCACTCCTAGGTCGGTTACTGAAGCTTTCTTT
TRBJ1-2	TRBV11-1	TRBD1	NA	CASALTGDVYGYTF	TGTGCCAGTGCCTTAACAGGGGATGTCTATGGCTACACCTTC
TRBJ1-5	TRBV28	NA	NA	CASSLRPNLQYQPQHF	TGTGCCAGCAGTTTAAGGCCAAACTTACAGTATCAGCCCCAGCATTTT
TRBJ2-7	TRBV6-5	TRBD2	NA	CASSYATSGRKNEQYF	TGTGCCAGCAGTTACGCGACTAGCGGGAGGAAGAACGAGCAGTACTTC
TRBJ2-1	TRBV21-1	NA	NA	CASSKGLAGGPGFF	TGTGCCAGCAGCAAGGGACTAGCGGGAGGGCCGGGGTTCTTC
TRBJ1-1	TRBV6-5	NA	once	CASSYAGTEAFF	TGTGCCAGCAGTTATGCCGGCACTGAAGCTTTCTTT
TRBJ1-1	TRBV28	NA	NA	CASSLQGGTEAFF	TGTGCCAGCAGTTTACAGGGCGGCACTGAAGCTTTCTTT
TRBJ2-3	TRBV3-1/TRBV3-2	NA	once	CASSQDAGNTQYF	TGTGCCAGCAGCCAAGATGCGGGAAATACGCAGTATTTT
TRBJ1-1	TRBV9	NA	NA	CASSAGQQSNTEAFF	TGTGCCAGCAGCGCTGGACAGCAAAGCAACACTGAAGCTTTCTTT
TRBJ1-6	TRBV28	NA	NA	CASSLSPRPLHF	TGTGCCAGCAGTTTAAGCCCTAGGCCCCTCCACTTT
TRBJ2-5	TRBV11-3	NA	NA	CASSLRDFQETQYF	TGTGCCAGCAGCTTAAGGGACTTCCAAGAGACCCAGTACTTC
TRBJ1-1	TRBV18	NA	NA	CASSPPGTLDTEAFF	TGTGCCAGCTCACCGCCCGGGACATTGGACACTGAAGCTTTCTTT
TRBJ1-3	TRBV28	TRBD1	NA	CASSRQGGNTIYF	TGTGCCAGCAGTCGACAGGGGGGAAACACCATATATTTT
TRBJ1-5	TRBV19	NA	NA	CASSRRDGNQPQHF	TGTGCCAGTAGTAGGAGAGACGGAAATCAGCCCCAGCATTTT
TRBJ1-1	TRBV29-1	TRBD1	NA	CSVGPSTGYTEAFF	TGCAGCGTTGGGCCCTCGACAGGGTACACTGAAGCTTTCTTT
TRBJ2-7	TRBV7-9	TRBD2	NA	CASSTSGRSYEQYF	TGTGCCAGCAGTACTAGCGGGAGGTCCTACGAGCAGTACTTC
TRBJ2-1	TRBV27	NA	few	CASSLSRGEQFF	TGTGCCAGCAGTTTAAGCAGGGGTGAGCAGTTCTTC
TRBJ2-3	TRBV11-3	TRBD2	NA	CASSYSGRAPDTQYF	TGTGCCAGCAGCTATAGCGGGAGGGCCCCAGATACGCAGTATTTT
TRBJ2-7	TRBV10-3	NA	NA	CAPPQRGDEQYF	TGTGCCCCACCTCAGAGAGGCGACGAGCAGTACTTC
TRBJ2-7	TRBV30	NA	NA	CAWSVQGIEQYF	TGTGCCTGGAGTGTTCAGGGGATCGAGCAGTACTTC
TRBJ2-2	TRBV24-1	NA	once	CATSAAGELFF	TGTGCCACCAGTGCGGCCGGGGAGCTGTTTTTT
TRBJ2-1	TRBV15	TRBD1	once	CATSRDRQGAVNEQFF	TGTGCCACCAGCAGAGATAGACAGGGGGCGGTCAATGAGCAGTTCTTC
TRBJ2-2	TRBV12-3/TRBV12-4	NA	once	CASKQAGELFF	TGTGCCAGCAAACAGGCCGGGGAGCTGTTTTTT
TRBJ1-1	TRBV28	NA	NA	CASSLISGEYTEAFF	TGTGCCAGCAGTTTAATCTCGGGGGAATACACTGAAGCTTTCTTT
TRBJ2-3	TRBV27	TRBD2	NA	CASSFFLSGRAGDTQYF	TGTGCCAGCAGTTTCTTCCTAAGCGGGAGGGCCGGAGATACGCAGTATTTT
TRBJ1-4	TRBV28	NA	NA	CASKKGGNEKLFF	TGTGCCAGCAAAAAGGGAGGGAATGAAAAACTGTTTTTT
TRBJ2-7	TRBV6-1	NA	NA	CASSERRSYEQYF	TGTGCCAGCAGTGAACGGCGGTCCTACGAGCAGTACTTC
TRBJ1-5	TRBV20-1	NA	NA	CSASMGPNQPQHF	TGCAGTGCTAGTATGGGGCCGAATCAGCCCCAGCATTTT
TRBJ2-2	TRBV29-1	NA	NA	CSAKRLTNTGELFF	TGCAGCGCCAAGCGTCTTACAAACACCGGGGAGCTGTTTTTT
TRBJ2-1	TRBV9	TRBD2	NA	CASSVAVAGSYNEQFF	TGTGCCAGCAGCGTAGCGGTAGCGGGGTCCTACAATGAGCAGTTCTTC
TRBJ1-2	TRBV28	TRBD1	NA	CASSPGQSFGYTF	TGTGCCAGCAGTCCGGGACAGTCTTTTGGCTACACCTTC
TRBJ2-2	TRBV7-3	NA	NA	CASTPPTPTGELFF	TGTGCCAGCACCCCCCCGACTCCAACCGGGGAGCTGTTTTTT
TRBJ2-1	TRBV2	TRBD2	NA	CASSNSGRAADEQFF	TGTGCCAGCAGTAATAGCGGGAGGGCCGCGGATGAGCAGTTCTTC
TRBJ1-5	TRBV6-1	NA	NA	CASSEVGDSNQPQHF	TGTGCCAGCAGTGAAGTAGGGGATAGCAATCAGCCCCAGCATTTT
TRBJ2-5	TRBV11-2	TRBD2	NA	CASSLGSSGRRETQYF	TGTGCCAGCAGCTTAGGGTCTAGCGGGAGGCGGGAGACCCAGTACTTC
TRBJ2-1	TRBV19	NA	NA	CASRRGLYNEQFF	TGTGCCAGTAGACGAGGACTCTACAATGAGCAGTTCTTC
TRBJ1-5	TRBV18	NA	NA	CASSPLPSGDSNQPQHF	TGTGCCAGCTCACCCTTACCATCAGGGGATAGCAATCAGCCCCAGCATTTT
TRBJ2-4	TRBV29-1	NA	NA	CSVEGGPKNIQYF	TGCAGCGTTGAAGGAGGGCCCAAAAACATTCAGTACTTC
TRBJ2-7	TRBV11-2	NA	NA	CASSLGPANYEQYF	TGTGCCAGCAGCTTAGGTCCAGCGAACTACGAGCAGTACTTC
TRBJ2-7	TRBV19	NA	NA	CASSMSWAGDYEQYF	TGTGCCAGTAGTATGAGTTGGGCAGGCGACTACGAGCAGTACTTC
TRBJ2-7	TRBV7-2	NA	NA	CASSLDPGPTYEQYF	TGTGCCAGCAGCTTAGATCCAGGGCCCACCTACGAGCAGTACTTC
TRBJ2-7	TRBV27	TRBD1	NA	CASSYRDRVDEQYF	TGTGCCAGCAGTTACCGGGACAGGGTAGACGAGCAGTACTTC
TRBJ1-2	TRBV15	NA	NA	CATSRDRSEVDGYTF	TGTGCCACCAGCAGAGATCGTTCGGAGGTTGATGGCTACACCTTC
TRBJ2-3	TRBV5-6	NA	NA	CASRKPGLYTDTQYF	TGTGCCAGCAGAAAACCGGGACTCTACACAGATACGCAGTATTTT
TRBJ2-1	TRBV7-3	NA	NA	CASSLKLSLDGADEQFF	TGTGCCAGCAGCTTGAAACTGAGTCTAGATGGCGCGGATGAGCAGTTCTTC
TRBJ1-4	TRBV11-2	NA	NA	CASSHLQGAQEKLFF	TGTGCCAGCAGTCACTTACAGGGCGCCCAGGAAAAACTGTTTTTT
TRBJ1-2	TRBV2	NA	once	CASSLEGNYGYTF	TGTGCCAGCAGTTTGGAGGGAAACTATGGCTACACCTTC
TRBJ2-7	TRBV28	TRBD1	NA	CASSLPKGQGNEQYF	TGTGCCAGCAGTCTCCCGAAGGGACAGGGGAACGAGCAGTACTTC
TRBJ2-3	TRBV19	NA	NA	CASNFKGLGTQYF	TGTGCCAGTAATTTTAAGGGGCTGGGTACGCAGTATTTT
TRBJ1-5	TRBV7-8	NA	few	CASSPRDSNQPQHF	TGTGCCAGCAGCCCTCGGGACTCTAATCAGCCCCAGCATTTT
TRBJ2-7	TRBV28	NA	NA	CASMRAYEQYF	TGTGCCAGCATGCGTGCTTACGAGCAGTACTTC
TRBJ2-3	TRBV4-1	NA	once	CASSLRGTDTQYF	TGCGCCAGCAGCCTGCGGGGCACAGATACGCAGTATTTT